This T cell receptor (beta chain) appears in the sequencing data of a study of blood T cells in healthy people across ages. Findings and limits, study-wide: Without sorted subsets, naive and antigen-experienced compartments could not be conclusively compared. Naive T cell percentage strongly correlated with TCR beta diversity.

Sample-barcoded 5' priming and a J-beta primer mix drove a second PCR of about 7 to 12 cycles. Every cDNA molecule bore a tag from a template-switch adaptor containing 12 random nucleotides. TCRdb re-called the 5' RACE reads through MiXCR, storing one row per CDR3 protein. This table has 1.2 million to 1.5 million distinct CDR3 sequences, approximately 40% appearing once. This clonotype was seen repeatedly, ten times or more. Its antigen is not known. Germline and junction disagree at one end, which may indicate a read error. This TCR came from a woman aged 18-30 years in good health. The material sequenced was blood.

The CDR3 here is CASSLGLAETQYF. The CDR3 DNA follows: TGCGCCAGCAGCCTGGGACTAGCGGAGACCCAGTACTTC. The chain uses TRBV7-8 and TRBJ2-5; TRBD2 matches at 10 bases. In germline, CDR1 is SGHVS, CDR2 FQNEAQ. There are 13 residues in the CDR3.